The present T cell receptor beta chain was sequenced within a study of shared T cell receptors in the human thymus. This clone was picked up one time. V lost 0 bases and J 1 base, leaving 6 bases between the germline ends. The V gene's germline CDR1 is SGHTA and CDR2 FQGNSA. The CDR3 is 14 residues long. Here immunoSEQ multiplex PCR was the method, and the copy in TCRdb shows in-frame clones only, minus some. The top ten clones hold 0.01% to 0.015% of a sample with just under 550,000 clones, about 80% of them seen once. The same data also went into a second study, on human thymus T cells. That work adds: Corrective cardiac operations yielded the resected thymus tissue. An apparent bias in V and J gene usage was seen in thymic and blood repertoires.

This TCR came from a boy under two years old with a congenital heart defect. Sequencing was performed on thymocytes. V gene TRBV7-2 combines with J gene TRBJ1-1; D is unresolved. CDR3 DNA: TGTGCCAGCAGCTTAGCGCTACCGAACACTGAAGCTTTCTTT. Encoded protein: CASSLALPNTEAFF.